The 27 T cell receptor beta chains presented below share a single source sample, sequenced in a study of blood T cell repertoires in COVID-19. Data came from immunoSEQ multiplex PCR; TCRdb stores just in-frame clones and leaves some out. Found here are hundreds of thousands of clones, around 90% of them singletons; the top ten hold about 1%. Sequencing was done on a sample of peripheral blood. The receptors shown here come from a woman between 40 and 50 years old with COVID-19, enrolled during active disease.

This chain links TRBV18 with TRBJ1-1; 7 bases are a match to TRBD1. After removal of 3 bases from V and 4 bases from J, the junction contained 14 bases not matched to a gene. This CDR3 is built from 17 residues. Germline-derived CDR1 and CDR2 are KGHSH and LQKENI. The CDR3 bases are TGTGCCAGCTCACCGGCCTCGACAGGGTGGGGAGGCACTGAAGCTTTCTTT. Its translation is CASSPASTGWGGTEAFF.

The chain employs TRBV3-1 (or the pseudogene TRBV3-2) and TRBJ1-2; weak D call: TRBD1 (5 bases). Germline assignment: CDR1 LGHDT and CDR2 YNNKEL (reference sequence). With 4 bases removed from V and 0 bases from J, the gap between germline ends came to 15 bases. The CDR3 is made up of 16 amino acids. The CDR3 coding sequence is TGTGCCAGCAGCCTGGAGGGGCGTGCGGCTAACTATGGCTACACCTTC. Translation: CASSLEGRAANYGYTF.

This chain connects TRBV6-5 to TRBJ1-1; D ambiguous. Germline values: CDR1 MNHEY, CDR2 SVGAGI. The CDR3 runs 15 residues. The germline V and J ends were trimmed by 4 bases and 6 bases, with 18 bases remaining between them. CDR3: CASSSQWLGASEAFF. Here the CDR3 DNA reads TGTGCCAGCAGTTCTCAGTGGCTGGGAGCATCTGAAGCTTTCTTT.

This clone was counted once. The J gene is TRBJ2-3, the V gene TRBV3-1 (or the pseudogene TRBV3-2), with 9 bases aligning to TRBD2. CDR3 length: 20 residues. Germline CDR1 LGHDT, CDR2 YNNKEL (reference sequence). J was trimmed by 4 bases and V by 0 bases; bases with no gene match: 17. The CDR3 nucleotides read TGTGCCAGCAGCCAAGATTTAGGGCTAGCGGGGACGTCTAGGGCAGATACGCAGTATTTT. This encodes CASSQDLGLAGTSRADTQYF.

The CDR3 reads CATQFSSGRAYNQPQHF. Here the CDR3 DNA reads TGTGCCACCCAGTTTTCTAGCGGCAGGGCATACAATCAGCCCCAGCATTTT. The chain uses TRBV27 and TRBJ1-5, with D possibly being TRBD1 (5 bases). Germline V gene sequence: CDR1 MNHEY, CDR2 SMNVEV (reference sequence). The CDR3 totals 17 residues. Trimming took 10 bases from V and 3 from J, leaving 25 bases between them.

This chain connects TRBV3-1 (or the pseudogene TRBV3-2) to TRBJ1-1, with TRBD1 as a possible D gene (5 bases). Trimming took 4 bases from V and 3 from J, leaving 12 bases between them. CDR3 length: 14 residues. Germline CDR1 is LGHDT and CDR2 is YNNKEL (reference sequence). CDR3 in amino acids: CASSLAGLDTEAFF. In nucleotides, the CDR3 is TGTGCCAGCAGCCTCGCAGGGCTGGACACTGAAGCTTTCTTT.

The V and J genes are TRBV9 and TRBJ1-2; the match to TRBD1 covers 10 bases. The CDR3 extends over 15 amino acids. V was clipped by 4 bases and J by 4 bases; unmatched bases: 7. From germline, CDR1 is SGDLS and CDR2 YYNGEE. In nucleotides, the CDR3 is TGTGCCAGCAGCCCCGGGACAGGGGCATTCTATGGCTACACCTTC. It codes for CASSPGTGAFYGYTF.

This chain joins TRBV5-4 and TRBJ1-1, with D unclear. The CDR3 consists of 14 residues. V dropped 0 bases and J dropped 4 bases, with 10 bases sitting between them. Germline V gene lookup returns CDR1 SGHNT and CDR2 YYREEE (reference sequence). CDR3 in amino acids: CASSLAGGSTEAFF. Here the CDR3 DNA reads TGTGCCAGCAGCTTGGCAGGAGGGTCCACTGAAGCTTTCTTT.

The V call is TRBV28, the J call TRBJ2-1; 8 nucleotides align to TRBD1. V was clipped by 7 bases and J by 0 bases; unmatched bases: 2. The CDR3 extends over 14 amino acids. Per germline, CDR1 MDHEN and CDR2 SYDVKM. CDR3 region: CASITGGSYNEQFF. In nucleotides, the CDR3 is TGTGCCAGCATTACAGGGGGCTCCTACAATGAGCAGTTCTTC.

The chain carries TRBV6-6 and TRBJ2-3, with 7 bases fitting TRBD2. V was clipped by 5 bases and J by 3 bases; unmatched bases: 11. This CDR3 has 16 amino acids. The V gene's germline CDR1 is MNHNY and CDR2 SVGAGI (reference sequence). As DNA, the CDR3 is TGTGCCAGCAGTCGACCATCCGGGACTACAACAGATACGCAGTATTTT. Residues: CASSRPSGTTTDTQYF.

The chain is built from TRBV29-1 and TRBJ2-5; 9 bases are a match to TRBD2. The germline V gene encodes CDR1 SQVTM and CDR2 ANQGSEA. With V trimmed by 5 bases and J by 3 bases, 4 bases remained unmatched. The CDR3 consists of 13 residues. The CDR3 spells CSVRRTSEETQYF. Here the CDR3 DNA reads TGCAGCGTTCGACGGACTAGCGAAGAGACCCAGTACTTC.

The chain links TRBV27 to TRBJ2-3; D is unclear. Germline loops: CDR1 MNHEY, CDR2 SMNVEV (reference sequence). Trimming left V 3 bases short and J 0 bases short, with 4 bases between. This CDR3 contains 13 residues. CDR3 coding DNA: TGTGCCAGCAGTTTCCTTAGCACAGATACGCAGTATTTT. This encodes CASSFLSTDTQYF.

J is TRBJ2-5 and V is TRBV28; the D is unclear. CDR1 and CDR2 (germline): MDHEN, SYDVKM. V was pared by 2 bases and J by 2 bases, with 6 bases between. The CDR3 loop spans 13 amino acids. The CDR3 reads CASSLDTQETQYF. CDR3 in DNA: TGTGCCAGCAGTTTAGACACTCAAGAGACCCAGTACTTC.

The chain carries TRBV7-3 and TRBJ2-2, with a possible D match to TRBD2 (5 bases). The CDR3 length is 16 residues. V lost 2 bases and J 1 base, leaving 11 bases between the germline ends. Germline V lookup: CDR1 SGHTA, CDR2 FQGTGA. CDR3: CASSLVSDENTGELFF. CDR3 DNA sequence: TGTGCCAGCAGCTTAGTTAGCGACGAGAACACCGGGGAGCTGTTTTTT.

The chain carries TRBV9 and TRBJ2-5, with 10 nucleotides matching TRBD1. This CDR3 contains 16 residues. After removal of 4 bases from V and 1 base from J, the junction contained 7 bases not matched to a gene. Germline lookup yields CDR1 SGDLS and CDR2 YYNGEE. This CDR3 is CASSPGQGTIQETQYF. CDR3 bases: TGTGCCAGCAGCCCGGGACAGGGGACTATCCAAGAGACCCAGTACTTC. The full variable domain, its missing parts supplied by reference TRBV9 and TRBJ2-5, is DSGVTQTPKHLITATGQRVTLRCSPRSGDLSVYWYQQSLDQGLQFLIQYYNGEERAKGNILERFSAQQFPDLHSELNLSSLELGDSALYFCASSPGQGTIQETQYFGPGTRLLVL.

The chain links TRBV3-1 (or the pseudogene TRBV3-2) to TRBJ2-7; 10 bases are a match to TRBD2. Germline V gives CDR1 LGHDT, CDR2 YNNKEL (reference sequence). The CDR3 is 15 amino acids. Trimming removed 4 bases from V and 2 bases from J; junction bases left unmatched: 5. The CDR3 sequence: CASSRPSGRAYEQYF. As DNA, the CDR3 is TGTGCCAGCAGCCGACCAAGCGGGAGGGCCTACGAGCAGTACTTC.

The V call is TRBV28, the J call TRBJ1-5; D might be TRBD1 (5 bases). Germline assignment: CDR1 MDHEN and CDR2 SYDVKM. This CDR3 contains 12 residues. With 6 bases removed from V and 4 bases from J, the gap between germline ends came to 7 bases. The CDR3 nucleotides read TGTGCCAGCAGCCGGGGGAATCAGCCCCAGCATTTT. Translated: CASSRGNQPQHF.

The chain combines TRBV2 with TRBJ1-6; no definite D call. Germline CDR1 SNHLY, CDR2 FYNNEI. The CDR3 loop spans 14 amino acids. V gave up 6 bases and J gave up 6 bases, with 12 bases separating them. CDR3 bases: TGTGCCAGCAGCGCCACTCTCCGTAATTCACCCCTCCACTTT. Protein product: CASSATLRNSPLHF.

The chain links TRBV2 to TRBJ2-1, with no clear D. Germline CDR1 and CDR2: SNHLY and FYNNEI. Between the trimmed V and J ends, which lost 7 bases and 3 bases, there was a span of 19 bases. The CDR3 length is 16 residues. The CDR3, as DNA: TGTGCCAGCACCGGTGGTGGAGTCCAACACTACAATGAGCAGTTCTTC. Its translation: CASTGGGVQHYNEQFF.

The chain is built from TRBV27 and TRBJ1-1; D gene unclear. Germline CDR1 is MNHEY and CDR2 is SMNVEV (reference sequence). The CDR3 runs to 13 residues. V lost 3 bases and J lost 9, with 14 bases in between. As DNA, the CDR3 is TGTGCCAGCAGTTTGAGGGCAGCCTATCAAGCTTTCTTT. It is translated as CASSLRAAYQAFF.

The rearrangement uses TRBV6-2 or TRBV6-3 and TRBJ2-3, with a weak D call TRBD2 (6 bases). Germline CDR1 reads MNHEY; CDR2 reads SVGEGT. The CDR3 spans 17 residues. V lost 5 bases and J lost 1, with 19 bases in between. In DNA form, the CDR3 reads TGTGCCAGCAGTAGCCGGAGGGCTGCAAGACGCACAGATACGCAGTATTTT. Its protein is CASSSRRAARRTDTQYF.

CDR3 region: CASSLAPGGSGELFF. CDR3 DNA sequence: TGTGCCAGCAGTCTCGCACCAGGGGGCAGCGGGGAGCTGTTTTTT. The V gene is TRBV6-5, the J gene TRBJ2-2; 8 bases fit TRBD1. The CDR3 is 15 residues long. Germline V CDR1 and CDR2: MNHEY, SVGAGI. Trimming took 5 bases from V and 7 from J; bases not matched to a gene: 9.

The genes are TRBV10-3 and TRBJ1-5, with a tentative D call TRBD1 (5 bases). Trimming removed 4 bases at V and 7 bases at J, with 14 bases between. Germline CDR1 reads ENHRY; CDR2 reads SYGVKD. The CDR3 runs 14 residues. CDR3: CAISASGLIQPQHF. The CDR3 region has the DNA TGTGCCATCAGTGCATCAGGGTTGATACAGCCCCAGCATTTT.

The V call is TRBV27, the J call TRBJ2-7, with 11 bases that match TRBD2. The V gene end was trimmed by 6 bases and the J gene end by 7 bases; junction bases not matched to a gene: 14. The CDR3 contains 16 residues. Looked up from germline, CDR1 is MNHEY and CDR2 is SMNVEV (reference sequence). The CDR3 DNA is TGTGCCAGCAGCAGACTTAGCGGGAGGGCCGAAGGAGAGCAGTACTTC. It specifies CASSRLSGRAEGEQYF.

This chain's CDR3 is CASSPLGQGPDSPLHF. CDR3 sequence (DNA): TGTGCCAGCAGTCCGCTAGGACAGGGCCCCGACTCACCCCTCCACTTT. V usage is TRBV27 and J usage is TRBJ1-6; TRBD1 matches 8 bases. The CDR3 covers 16 residues. J was trimmed by 10 bases and V by 5 bases; bases with no gene match: 13. Germline V gives CDR1 MNHEY, CDR2 SMNVEV (reference sequence).

V is TRBV7-2 and J is TRBJ1-5; D is possibly TRBD1 (6 bases). Germline lookup yields CDR1 SGHTA and CDR2 FQGNSA. V dropped 4 bases and J dropped 2 bases, with 12 bases sitting between them. This CDR3 spans 15 amino acids. The DNA of the CDR3 is TGTGCCAGCAGCTCAGGGGCGAGTCGCAATCAGCCCCAGCATTTT. This encodes CASSSGASRNQPQHF.

This chain uses TRBV25-1 with TRBJ1-2, with 9 bases lining up with TRBD1. J lost 1 base, V lost 3 bases, and 6 bases had no gene match. CDR3 length equals 16 residues. Germline loops: CDR1 MGHDK, CDR2 SYGVNS. CDR3 loop: CASSETGTGNNYGYTF. In nucleotides, the CDR3 is TGTGCCAGCAGTGAGACCGGGACAGGGAATAACTATGGCTACACCTTC.